The clone carrying this T cell receptor beta chain occurred many times. J gave up 4 bases and V 5 bases, and 8 bases lay outside the gene matches. The CDR3 length is 16 residues. CDR1 and CDR2 (germline): SGHTA, FQGNSA. This sample stems from a study of T cells in Graves' hyperthyroidism and ophthalmopathy. For the study at large: Peripheral blood draws took place at initial diagnosis, ahead of any treatment.

RNA transcripts provided the source from which TCR beta CDR3 regions were amplified. The TCR CDR3 was amplified in a first-round RT-PCR using the HTBI primer set. TCRdb called the multiplex PCR reads again in MiXCR, with one record for every CDR3 protein. The sample consists of roughly 500,000 distinct CDR3 sequences, 14% of them appearing once. Specimen: blood. This receptor was identified in a woman between 25 and 40 years old with Graves' hyperthyroidism that later progressed to Graves' ophthalmopathy. The chain carries TRBV7-2 and TRBJ2-2; 9 bases fit TRBD1. CDR3 residues: CASSIQTGGSTGELFF. The CDR3 DNA reads as TGTGCCAGCAGCATACAGACAGGGGGTAGCACCGGGGAGCTGTTTTTT.